One and the same sample provided the 16 T cell receptor beta chains below, sequenced in a study of shared clonotypes between healthy human individuals. Cells designated naive CD8 were CD45RO-negative and were positively selected for CCR7, with terminally differentiated effector memory CD45RA+ cells excluded. Libraries were prepared by immunoSEQ multiplex PCR; TCRdb keeps only in-frame clonotypes and omits some of them. The sample has about 2.2 million clones, roughly 91% seen once. Sequenced material: naive CD8+ T cells from PBMCs. All receptors derive from a man aged 18 to 35 in good health. Some clones in this sample may be carry-over from other donors' samples.

This clone has just a few counts. The chain employs TRBV2 and TRBJ1-2; D is perhaps TRBD1 (6 bases). Per germline, CDR1 SNHLY and CDR2 FYNNEI. CDR3 size: 14 residues. Trimming left V 7 bases short and J 3 bases short, with 15 bases between. The CDR3 region is CASTGTFRDYGYTF. For the CDR3, the DNA is TGTGCCAGCACGGGGACATTCCGGGACTATGGCTACACCTTC.

The gene calls are TRBV28 and TRBJ2-1; D may be TRBD1 (6 bases). The germline V gene has CDR1 MDHEN and CDR2 SYDVKM. This CDR3 has 17 amino acids. The V and J ends lost 5 bases and 0 bases respectively, with 17 bases between them. In DNA, the CDR3 is TGTGCCAGCAGTCCAGCGCGGCAGGGGAGCTCCTACAATGAGCAGTTCTTC. Translating it yields CASSPARQGSSYNEQFF.

This clone was observed a single time. The chain combines TRBV25-1 with TRBJ2-7; D perhaps matches TRBD2 (7 bases). Germline lookup yields CDR1 MGHDK and CDR2 SYGVNS. V lost 4 bases, J lost 7 bases, and 11 bases lay in between. This CDR3 spans 12 amino acids. CDR3 in DNA: TGTGCCAGCAGTGGGACAGCGGGAGAGCAGTACTTC. Protein sequence: CASSGTAGEQYF.

The chain couples TRBV5-1 to TRBJ2-6, with a weak D call TRBD2 (5 bases). Germline assignment: CDR1 SGHRS and CDR2 YFSETQ. This CDR3 region has 18 residues. V shed 4 bases and J shed 4 bases, with 21 bases lying between them. The CDR3 here is CASSLDGLATTGANVLTF. The CDR3 DNA is TGCGCCAGCAGCCTGGACGGGCTAGCAACGACCGGGGCCAACGTCCTGACTTTC. Full variable domain (rest looked up from reference TRBV5-1 and TRBJ2-6): KAGVTQTPRYLIKTRGQQVTLSCSPISGHRSVSWYQQTPGQGLQFLFEYFSETQRNKGNFPGRFSGRQFSNSRSEMNVSTLELGDSALYLCASSLDGLATTGANVLTFGAGSRLTVL.

The chain recombines TRBV6-1 with TRBJ2-3; D uncertain. The V gene lost 0 bases and the J gene lost 4 bases, with 8 bases spanning the gap. This CDR3 is 14 amino acids long. CDR1 and CDR2 (germline): MNHNS, SASEGT. The CDR3 protein is CASSEAPQADTQYF. CDR3 nucleotides: TGTGCCAGCAGTGAAGCTCCGCAGGCAGATACGCAGTATTTT.

CDR3 coding DNA: TGTGCCAGCAGTCCAGGGGGCGCGCGAAAACTGTTTTTT. Translated: CASSPGGARKLFF. The genes are TRBV28 and TRBJ1-4; TRBD1 agrees at 8 bases. Per germline, CDR1 MDHEN and CDR2 SYDVKM. Losses at the gene ends were 5 bases for V and 10 bases for J; bases not matched to a gene: 6. The CDR3 sequence is 13 residues long. Full variable domain (missing parts from reference TRBV28 and TRBJ1-4): DVKVTQSSRYLVKRTGEKVFLECVQDMDHENMFWYRQDPGLGLRLIYFSYDVKMKEKGDIPEGYSVSREKKERFSLILESASTNQTSMYLCASSPGGARKLFFGSGTQLSVL.

This clone was observed a handful of times. The V call is TRBV28, the J call TRBJ2-7, with 9 bases matching TRBD2. With 5 bases clipped from V and 2 bases from J, the junction kept 7 bases outside the gene matches. This CDR3 contains 15 residues. CDR1 is MDHEN, CDR2 SYDVKM, per germline. The DNA of the CDR3 is TGTGCCAGCAGTCCCGGACTAGCGCCCACCTACGAGCAGTACTTC. This gives the protein CASSPGLAPTYEQYF.

This rearrangement joins TRBV23-1 to TRBJ2-2, with D possibly called TRBD1 or TRBD2 (5 bases each). TRBV23-1 is treated as an ORF (open reading frame) with a function not yet certain. V was trimmed by 2 bases and J by 6 bases, leaving 16 bases between them. The CDR3 extends over 16 amino acids. In nucleotides, the CDR3 is TGCGCCAGCAGTCAAAGTGGGACGTTTGAGGCCGGGGAGCTGTTTTTT. Amino acid sequence: CASSQSGTFEAGELFF.

About this clone itself: Other DNA sequences in this specimen translate into the identical CDR3. The J gene is TRBJ1-4, the V gene TRBV19; TRBD1 aligns across 9 bases. The V and J ends lost 3 bases and 3 bases, in that order; junction bases with no gene match: 2. The CDR3 is made up of 15 amino acids. Germline loops: CDR1 LNHDA, CDR2 SQIVND (reference sequence). CDR3 sequence (DNA): TGTGCCAGTAGTATTACAGGGGGCCCTAATGAAAAACTGTTTTTT. This codes for CASSITGGPNEKLFF.

V and J are TRBV7-8 and TRBJ2-2; D unresolved. Trimming shortened V by 2 bases and J by 2 bases, and 6 bases separated the two germline ends. Germline CDR1 and CDR2: SGHVS and FQNEAQ. The CDR3 consists of 14 residues. The CDR3 is CASSLRANTGELFF. In DNA form, the CDR3 reads TGTGCCAGCAGCTTACGGGCCAACACCGGGGAGCTGTTTTTT.

This chain joins TRBV25-1 and TRBJ2-1, with 7 nucleotides matching TRBD2. The germline CDR1 and CDR2 sequences are MGHDK and SYGVNS. Trimming took 6 bases from V and 4 from J; bases not matched to a gene: 9. There are 15 residues in the CDR3. CDR3 DNA: TGTGCCAGCAGCCCTATTGAGCGGGGTTACAATGAGCAGTTCTTC. It codes for CASSPIERGYNEQFF.

The chain is built from TRBV11-2 and TRBJ1-4; TRBD1 might be the D (5 bases). From germline, CDR1 is SGHAT and CDR2 FQNNGV. V gave up 1 base and J gave up 8 bases, with 11 bases separating them. The CDR3 runs 14 residues. In nucleotides, the CDR3 is TGTGCCAGCAGCTTAGGGGGTTCAGGGGAAAAACTGTTTTTT. It codes for CASSLGGSGEKLFF.

With regard to this clone: Mismatch with germline at one junction end may stem from a read error. The rearrangement uses TRBV27 and TRBJ2-4; 7 bases agree with TRBD1. From germline, CDR1 is MNHEY and CDR2 SMNVEV (reference sequence). The CDR3 runs 16 residues. Written as DNA, the CDR3 is TGTGCCAGCAGTTTATCGCCCGGGACAGCCGAAAACATTCAGTACTTC. It translates to CASSLSPGTAENIQYF.

The gene calls are TRBV12-2 and TRBJ1-1; TRBD1, the table's D call, was not compared with the DNA. TRBV12-2 is a pseudogene. The CDR3 is 14 amino acids. The CDR3 loop reads CASRFGHMNTEAFF. The CDR3 DNA follows: TGTGCAAGTCGCTTCGGACATATGAACACTGAAGCTTTCTTT.

The CDR3 protein is CASSLIPRGRADEQFF. The CDR3 region has the DNA TGTGCCAGCAGCTTGATACCGCGCGGGAGAGCGGATGAGCAGTTCTTC. The chain uses TRBV11-2 and TRBJ2-1; 7 bases are a match to TRBD2. The V and J ends lost 3 bases and 8 bases, in that order; junction bases with no gene match: 13. Germline lookup yields CDR1 SGHAT and CDR2 FQNNGV. CDR3 length: 16 residues.

The chain recombines TRBV29-1 with TRBJ2-7; 8 bases align to TRBD2. With 4 bases clipped from V and 2 bases from J, the junction kept 7 bases outside the gene matches. Looked up from germline, CDR1 is SQVTM and CDR2 is ANQGSEA. CDR3 length equals 14 residues. The CDR3 region has the DNA TGCAGCGTTGCACTAGCGGAACTCGCCTACGAGCAGTACTTC. It yields the protein CSVALAELAYEQYF.